This T cell receptor (beta chain) was documented in a study of radiotherapy plus CTLA-4 blockade in lung cancer. About the study: There were objective responses in over 15% of patients, and 31% had disease control. Study-wide findings and caveats: Once radiotherapy plus ipilimumab had been given, TCR clones derived from tumor expanded in blood.

In the case of this clone: Its antigen remains unidentified.

TCRdb's copy holds only in-frame clones and misses some; the assay was immunoSEQ multiplex PCR. The sample records some 30,000 clones, approximately 80% being singletons. The TCR was taken from a human donor with non-small cell lung cancer that progressed on radiotherapy plus ipilimumab. The sequenced sample was peripheral blood, obtained from a patient treated with radiotherapy plus ipilimumab.

CDR3 in amino acids: CAKTGCNSPLHF. In DNA, the CDR3 is TGCGCCAAGACAGGCTGTAATTCACCCCTCCACTTT. This rearrangement joins TRBV10-1 to TRBJ1-6; a weak D match, TRBD1 (6 bases). Deletions cut 10 bases from V and 6 bases from J, with 10 bases between. CDR3 length equals 12 residues. CDR1 WNHNN and CDR2 SYGVQD come from the germline V gene (reference sequence).